Below, 9 T cell receptor beta chains from the same sample are listed, as sequenced in a study of blood T cell repertoires in COVID-19. Sequencing used immunoSEQ multiplex PCR; TCRdb keeps in-frame clones, though not all of them. The top ten hold about 16% of the sample, which has 130,000 to 150,000 clones, roughly four fifths seen once. The sample was peripheral blood. The receptors derive from a human donor with acute or convalescent COVID-19. The donor label of this sample is uncertain.

J is TRBJ2-2 and V is TRBV9; D is undetermined. Deletions cut 4 bases from V and 4 bases from J, with 14 bases between. Germline V gene sequence: CDR1 SGDLS, CDR2 YYNGEE. This CDR3 has 15 amino acids. CDR3 sequence reads: CASSPNQRVTGELFF. The CDR3 coding sequence is TGTGCCAGCAGCCCTAATCAACGGGTCACCGGGGAGCTGTTTTTT.

The V and J genes are TRBV28 and TRBJ1-6; TRBD1 aligns across 9 bases. The germline gives CDR1 MDHEN, CDR2 SYDVKM. CDR3 length equals 14 residues. Germline trimming cut 7 bases from V and 7 bases from J; bases unmatched to any gene: 5. CDR3 in amino acids: CASIKQGANSPLHF. DNA for the CDR3: TGTGCCAGCATTAAACAGGGGGCGAATTCACCCCTCCACTTT.

V is TRBV10-1 and J is TRBJ2-2; 7 nucleotides align to TRBD1. Trimming removed 6 bases from V and 4 bases from J; junction bases left unmatched: 2. Germline V lookup: CDR1 WNHNN, CDR2 SYGVQD (reference sequence). There are 13 residues in the CDR3. The CDR3 bases are TGCGCCAGCAGCTCAGGGGGCACCGGGGAGCTGTTTTTT. This gives the protein CASSSGGTGELFF.

The rearrangement uses TRBV30 and TRBJ2-1; 7 nucleotides align to TRBD1. This CDR3 region has 14 residues. Germline V gives CDR1 GTSNPN, CDR2 SVGIG (reference sequence). The V segment lost 0 bases and the J segment 3 bases; nucleotides outside the gene matches: 2. The CDR3 here is CAWSVQGSYNEQFF. Here the CDR3 DNA reads TGTGCCTGGAGTGTACAGGGGAGCTACAATGAGCAGTTCTTC.

This chain links TRBV18 with TRBJ2-5; D might be TRBD1 (6 bases). Trimming removed 3 bases at V and 4 bases at J, with 15 bases between. This CDR3 comprises 15 residues. Per germline, CDR1 KGHSH and CDR2 LQKENI. The CDR3 region has the DNA TGTGCCAGCTCACCGAACAGGGTTAATGCAGAGACCCAGTACTTC. Translation gives CASSPNRVNAETQYF.

The V gene is TRBV1, the J gene TRBJ1-5. TRBV1 has pseudogene status. The length of the CDR3 is 12 residues. CDR3 DNA sequence: TGCACCGGACGGGGGAGGAATCAGCCCCAGCATTTT. Translating it yields CTGRGRNQPQHF.

This sequence joins TRBV28 and TRBJ1-1, with TRBD1 as a possible D gene (5 bases). Germline V gene data show CDR1 as MDHEN and CDR2 as SYDVKM. V was cut by 2 bases and J by 1 base, with 5 bases left in between. The CDR3 consists of 13 residues. CDR3 region: CASSLRGNTEAFF. The DNA for the CDR3 is TGTGCCAGCAGTTTAAGGGGGAACACTGAAGCTTTCTTT. Drawing the rest from reference TRBV28 and TRBJ1-1, the complete variable domain is DVKVTQSSRYLVKRTGEKVFLECVQDMDHENMFWYRQDPGLGLRLIYFSYDVKMKEKGDIPEGYSVSREKKERFSLILESASTNQTSMYLCASSLRGNTEAFFGQGTRLTVV.

V is TRBV9 and J is TRBJ1-5; TRBD1 is a possible D gene (5 bases). The CDR3 is 14 residues long. Germline CDR1 and CDR2: SGDLS and YYNGEE. Trimming left V 0 bases short and J 3 bases short, with 7 bases between. The CDR3 DNA reads TGTGCCAGCAGCGTAGGACAGACCAATCAGCCCCAGCATTTT. It specifies CASSVGQTNQPQHF. Variable domain in full (rest from reference TRBV9 and TRBJ1-5): DSGVTQTPKHLITATGQRVTLRCSPRSGDLSVYWYQQSLDQGLQFLIQYYNGEERAKGNILERFSAQQFPDLHSELNLSSLELGDSALYFCASSVGQTNQPQHFGDGTRLSIL.

This clone came up a few times. At the DNA level, this CDR3 is encoded by other sequences in the same sample as well. This rearrangement joins TRBV19 to TRBJ1-2; D remains unclear. The CDR3 has 11 amino acids. Trimming cost V 5 bases and J 2 bases, with 3 bases left between them. The germline gives CDR1 LNHDA, CDR2 SQIVND (reference sequence). CDR3 amino acids: CASSRNYGYTF. DNA of the CDR3: TGTGCCAGTAGTCGGAACTATGGCTACACCTTC.